Below are 15 T cell receptor beta chains sequenced from a single sample in a study of T cell responses to AZD1222 COVID-19 vaccine. Generated by immunoSEQ multiplex PCR, the TCRdb table keeps only in-frame clones and is missing some. Of about 35,000 clones listed, 80% to 90% were seen once; the top ten hold about 10%. The sample in question was peripheral blood, obtained 28 days after the second AZD1222 dose. The source is an adult who received the AZD1222 COVID-19 vaccine.

CDR3 sequence: CASSVKRDSYEQYF. The CDR3 DNA is TGTGCCAGCAGCGTAAAGCGGGACTCCTACGAGCAGTACTTC. The chain links TRBV9 to TRBJ2-7; 7 nucleotides line up with TRBD2. Germline values: CDR1 SGDLS, CDR2 YYNGEE. This CDR3 spans 14 amino acids. V dropped 1 base and J dropped 0; count of bases not matched to a gene: 1.

The chain is built from TRBV29-1 and TRBJ2-5; D may be TRBD2 (6 bases). Trimming stripped 6 bases from V and 4 bases from J, with 15 bases between. The CDR3 covers 13 residues. The V gene's germline CDR1 is SQVTM and CDR2 ANQGSEA. The CDR3 reads CSVGSGRRETQYF. CDR3 nucleotide sequence: TGCAGCGTCGGGAGTGGCCGGAGAGAGACCCAGTACTTC.

This clone occurred once. The chain recombines TRBV18 with TRBJ2-1; 9 positions match TRBD2. The CDR3 extends over 13 amino acids. With 3 bases clipped from V and 7 bases from J, the junction kept 1 base outside the gene matches. Germline V gene sequence: CDR1 KGHSH, CDR2 LQKENI. The CDR3 spells CASSPTSGNEQFF. The CDR3 nucleotides read TGTGCCAGCTCACCCACTAGCGGGAATGAGCAGTTCTTC.

CDR3 in amino acids: CASSIDLTPGGYTF. The DNA for the CDR3 is TGTGCCAGTAGTATAGACCTCACGCCCGGGGGCTACACCTTC. V gene TRBV19 combines with J gene TRBJ1-2; the D is unclear. The germline V gene has CDR1 LNHDA and CDR2 SQIVND (reference sequence). The CDR3 contains 14 residues. Trimming removed 0 bases at V and 8 bases at J, with 13 bases between.

The genes are TRBV19 and TRBJ2-7; 10 bases map to TRBD1. Per the germline V gene, CDR1 is LNHDA and CDR2 is SQIVND (reference sequence). The CDR3 spans 15 residues. V gave up 2 bases and J gave up 3 bases; unmatched junction bases: 4. The CDR3, as DNA: TGTGCCAGTAGTATATCCCGGGACAGGGGCTACGAGCAGTACTTC. This encodes CASSISRDRGYEQYF.

Concerning this clone itself: This CDR3 is also generated by other DNA sequences in the sample. This CDR3 is CSVDRGGYTF. CDR3 DNA: TGCAGCGTTGACAGGGGCGGCTACACCTTC. V gene TRBV29-1 combines with J gene TRBJ1-2, with a tentative D call TRBD1 (6 bases). CDR1 and CDR2 from the germline V gene are SQVTM and ANQGSEA. The CDR3 has 10 amino acids. V was shortened by 3 bases and J by 8 bases, with 7 bases between the two germline ends.

The chain combines TRBV7-9 with TRBJ1-2; D perhaps matches TRBD1 (6 bases). Per germline, CDR1 SEHNR and CDR2 FQNEAQ (reference sequence). The CDR3 extends over 16 amino acids. The V gene lost 4 bases and the J gene lost 5 bases, with 20 bases spanning the gap. The CDR3 sequence is CASSSARQEELYGYTF. The CDR3 region has the DNA TGTGCCAGCAGCTCTGCGCGACAGGAGGAGTTGTATGGCTACACCTTC.

This chain connects TRBV24-1 to TRBJ1-1; TRBD1 might be the D (5 bases). Germline values: CDR1 KGHDR, CDR2 SFDVKD. This CDR3 is 14 amino acids long. The ends were cut back, 3 bases at V and 11 bases at J, with 18 bases in the middle. The DNA for the CDR3 is TGTGCCACCAGTGATCCCCGGCGGTGGGGGGGTGCTTTCTTT. Protein sequence: CATSDPRRWGGAFF.

This chain connects TRBV19 to TRBJ1-1; TRBD1 aligns across 7 bases. With 8 bases clipped from V and 0 bases from J, the junction kept 6 bases outside the gene matches. The CDR3 has 14 residues. Germline values: CDR1 LNHDA, CDR2 SQIVND (reference sequence). The CDR3 loop is CASGQDLLNTEAFF. The CDR3 coding sequence is TGTGCCAGTGGACAGGACCTGTTGAACACTGAAGCTTTCTTT.

This chain links TRBV9 with TRBJ2-3, with D hard to call. Germline CDR1 SGDLS, CDR2 YYNGEE. The CDR3 spans 16 residues. The V and J ends lost 0 bases and 2 bases respectively, with 13 bases between them. CDR3 sequence (DNA): TGTGCCAGCAGCGTAGGCAGCCATACCGCCACAGATACGCAGTATTTT. As protein: CASSVGSHTATDTQYF.

The rearrangement links TRBV7-8 to TRBJ1-6, with D perhaps TRBD1 (5 bases). Germline lookup yields CDR1 SGHVS and CDR2 FQNEAQ. V lost 2 bases, J lost 7 bases, and 18 bases lay in between. The CDR3 loop spans 17 amino acids. The CDR3 loop is CASSLLGSGRRNSPLHF. The CDR3 DNA follows: TGTGCCAGCAGCTTACTAGGGTCGGGACGGAGAAATTCACCCCTCCACTTT.

This clone was detected once. The gene calls are TRBV6-1 and TRBJ2-1, with D possibly TRBD2 on 5 matching bases. CDR1 MNHNS and CDR2 SASEGT come from the germline V gene. Trimming cost V 3 bases and J 6 bases, with 18 bases left between them. This CDR3 region has 16 residues. In DNA form, the CDR3 reads TGTGCCAGCAGTGAGTGGGGATCGCCGGGGTCCAATGAGCAGTTCTTC. It codes for CASSEWGSPGSNEQFF.

V gene TRBV28 combines with J gene TRBJ1-5, with D possibly matching TRBD1 (5 bases). V dropped 4 bases and J dropped 4 bases, with 14 bases sitting between them. The CDR3 is made up of 15 amino acids. Germline V gives CDR1 MDHEN, CDR2 SYDVKM. This CDR3 is CASSSTLGTNQPQHF. The DNA of the CDR3 is TGTGCCAGCAGTTCAACCCTAGGGACTAATCAGCCCCAGCATTTT.

The genes are TRBV5-6 and TRBJ1-2; D uncertain. Germline V gene lookup returns CDR1 SGHDT and CDR2 YYEEEE. With 0 bases removed from V and 7 bases from J, the gap between germline ends came to 13 bases. CDR3 length: 14 amino acids. CDR3 loop: CASSLVGRSGGYTF. The CDR3 nucleotides are TGTGCCAGCAGCTTGGTGGGGAGATCCGGTGGCTACACCTTC.

The chain combines TRBV27 with TRBJ2-5, with unresolved D. Trimming took off 2 bases at V and 7 bases at J, with 11 bases between the two ends. This CDR3 has 13 residues. The germline V gene has CDR1 MNHEY and CDR2 SMNVEV (reference sequence). CDR3 nucleotides: TGTGCCAGCAGTTTAATGGGATCAGGGACCCAGTACTTC. Translation: CASSLMGSGTQYF.